This TCR beta chain comes out of a study of blood T cell repertoires in COVID-19. Trimming removed 4 bases at V and 4 bases at J, with 15 bases between. Germline CDR1 reads SGHKS; CDR2 reads YYEKEE (reference sequence). CDR3 length: 15 amino acids. TCRdb's copy holds only in-frame clones and misses some; the assay was immunoSEQ multiplex PCR. Of roughly 56,000 clones in the sample, 75% to 90% were seen once. The chain uses TRBV5-5 and TRBJ2-1, with D tentatively TRBD1 (5 bases). The receptor's source is a woman aged 60-75 years with COVID-19, enrolled during active disease. The sample taken for sequencing was peripheral blood. The DNA of the CDR3 is TGTGCCAGCAGCCGAAGTTGGGGCCTGTACAATGAGCAGTTCTTC. As protein: CASSRSWGLYNEQFF.